The 26 T cell receptor beta chains given below trace back to one sample, sequenced in a study of blood T cell repertoires in COVID-19. Sequencing used immunoSEQ multiplex PCR; TCRdb keeps in-frame clones, though not all of them. The table shows more than 15,000 clones, with around 80% occurring only once. Sequencing was done on a sample of peripheral blood. Source of these receptors: a man aged 55 to 70 with acute or convalescent COVID-19.

This clone showed up just a few times. This rearrangement joins TRBV10-3 to TRBJ2-7, with 7 bases fitting TRBD1. J gave up 0 bases and V 6 bases, and 2 bases lay outside the gene matches. The germline V gene encodes CDR1 ENHRY and CDR2 SYGVKD. The CDR3 covers 13 residues. The CDR3: CAISRGTSYEQYF. The DNA for the CDR3 is TGTGCCATCAGCAGGGGGACCTCCTACGAGCAGTACTTC.

The chain links TRBV2 to TRBJ1-5; no firm D call. V dropped 3 bases and J dropped 6 bases, with 6 bases sitting between them. The CDR3 spans 12 residues. Germline V gene lookup returns CDR1 SNHLY and CDR2 FYNNEI. The CDR3 nucleotides are TGTGCCAGCAGTGAGTCCGGTCAGCCCCAGCATTTT. Its protein product is CASSESGQPQHF.

The CDR3 bases are TGTGCCAGCAGCCCCGGGTCAACCACTGAAGCTTTCTTT. As protein: CASSPGSTTEAFF. J is TRBJ1-1 and V is TRBV7-3, with D unresolved. The germline V gene has CDR1 SGHTA and CDR2 FQGTGA. This CDR3 spans 13 amino acids. V lost 5 bases to trimming and J lost 4 bases, with 11 bases between them.

This clone was detected a few times. The J gene is TRBJ2-2, the V gene TRBV7-7; 8 bases agree with TRBD1. Losses at the gene ends were 1 base for V and 5 bases for J; bases not matched to a gene: 3. Germline V lookup: CDR1 SSHAT, CDR2 FNYEAQ (reference sequence). The CDR3 totals 15 residues. CDR3 protein: CASSLGRGQTGELFF. Written as DNA, the CDR3 is TGTGCCAGCAGCTTAGGCAGGGGGCAAACCGGGGAGCTGTTTTTT.

The chain uses TRBV5-1 and TRBJ2-2, with TRBD2 as a possible D gene (6 bases). V shed 1 base and J shed 3 bases, with 10 bases lying between them. The CDR3 covers 15 residues. Germline assignment: CDR1 SGHRS and CDR2 YFSETQ. The CDR3 protein is CASSLLGGDTGELFF. The DNA for the CDR3 is TGCGCCAGCAGCTTGTTGGGAGGAGACACCGGGGAGCTGTTTTTT.

V gene TRBV2 combines with J gene TRBJ2-2; the D is unclear. Between the trimmed V and J ends, which lost 6 bases and 4 bases, there was a span of 9 bases. CDR3 length: 13 residues. Germline V gives CDR1 SNHLY, CDR2 FYNNEI. In DNA form, the CDR3 reads TGTGCCAGCAGCCCACCAGGCACCGGGGAGCTGTTTTTT. Protein: CASSPPGTGELFF. The variable domain in full, completed from reference TRBV2 and TRBJ2-2, reads EPEVTQTPSHQVTQMGQEVILRCVPISNHLYFYWYRQILGQKVEFLVSFYNNEISEKSEIFDDQFSVERPDGSNFTLKIRSTKLEDSAMYFCASSPPGTGELFFGEGSRLTVL.

This chain connects TRBV4-2 to TRBJ2-5; the D is unclear. This CDR3 contains 13 residues. The germline V gene has CDR1 LGHNA and CDR2 YNFKEQ. V was pared by 2 bases and J by 1 base, with 5 bases between. The CDR3 nucleotides are TGTGCCAGCAGCCAACAATTCCAAGAGACCCAGTACTTC. This translates into CASSQQFQETQYF.

The genes are TRBV12-3 or TRBV12-4 and TRBJ1-2; no definite D call. The CDR3 spans 13 residues. V shed 7 bases and J shed 0 bases, with 9 bases lying between them. The CDR3 region is CASTALANYGYTF. DNA for the CDR3: TGTGCCAGCACAGCCCTAGCTAACTATGGCTACACCTTC.

J is TRBJ1-5 and V is TRBV4-1; D is uncertain. Germline V CDR1 and CDR2: MGHRA, YSYEKL. CDR3 length: 15 residues. V lost 2 bases, J lost 4 bases, and 12 bases lay in between. The chain's CDR3 is CASSQTVSPNQPQHF. In DNA form, the CDR3 reads TGCGCCAGCAGCCAAACAGTCTCACCTAATCAGCCCCAGCATTTT.

This clone has a single count. The rearrangement links TRBV2 to TRBJ1-5; D gene uncertain. Trimming pared 4 bases from V and 11 bases from J, leaving 15 bases between. CDR1 and CDR2 from the germline V gene are SNHLY and FYNNEI. The CDR3 spans 13 residues. As DNA, the CDR3 is TGTGCCAGCAGTGTAATCATTCGAGACTCCCAGCATTTT. It is translated as CASSVIIRDSQHF. Based on the CDR3 plus reference TRBV2 and TRBJ1-5, the full variable domain is EPEVTQTPSHQVTQMGQEVILRCVPISNHLYFYWYRQILGQKVEFLVSFYNNEISEKSEIFDDQFSVERPDGSNFTLKIRSTKLEDSAMYFCASSVIIRDSQHFGDGTRLSIL.

The chain uses TRBV28 and TRBJ2-5, with 9 bases fitting TRBD2. V shed 7 bases and J 4 bases; nucleotides not matched to a gene: 19. Per the germline V gene, CDR1 is MDHEN and CDR2 is SYDVKM. This CDR3 has 18 amino acids. The CDR3 nucleotides are TGTGCCAGCACCCCGGCGGGGGGGCTGCCCATGGGGAGAGAGACCCAGTACTTC. Its translation: CASTPAGGLPMGRETQYF.

V gene TRBV12-3 or TRBV12-4 combines with J gene TRBJ2-2; TRBD1 might be the D (5 bases). The CDR3 sequence is 13 residues long. Trimming cost V 2 bases and J 6 bases, with 7 bases left between them. In DNA, the CDR3 is TGTGCCAGCAGTTTACTGGGGCCCGGGGAGCTGTTTTTT. Its translation: CASSLLGPGELFF.

This chain uses TRBV9 with TRBJ2-1; weak D call: TRBD2 (6 bases). The germline gives CDR1 SGDLS, CDR2 YYNGEE. The V end lost 6 bases, the J end lost 0 bases, and 10 bases lay between the germline ends. The CDR3 spans 14 residues. The CDR3 spells CASNGGGSYNEQFF. For the CDR3, the DNA is TGTGCCAGCAACGGGGGTGGCTCCTACAATGAGCAGTTCTTC.

The rearrangement uses TRBV5-4 and TRBJ1-2; D remains unclear. The CDR3 has 15 residues. Germline-derived CDR1 and CDR2 are SGHNT and YYREEE (reference sequence). V lost 1 base and J lost 0, with 10 bases in between. CDR3: CASSLSAGSNYGYTF. CDR3 coding DNA: TGTGCCAGCAGCTTGAGCGCCGGGTCTAACTATGGCTACACCTTC.

The genes are TRBV5-4 and TRBJ1-2; possibly TRBD1 for D (6 bases). The CDR3 consists of 13 residues. Germline lookup yields CDR1 SGHNT and CDR2 YYREEE (reference sequence). V was shortened by 5 bases and J by 3 bases, with 11 bases between the two germline ends. CDR3 protein: CASSSDRDYGYTF. As DNA, the CDR3 is TGTGCCAGCAGTTCGGACAGAGACTATGGCTACACCTTC. The variable domain in full, completed from reference TRBV5-4 and TRBJ1-2, reads ETGVTQSPTHLIKTRGQQVTLRCSSQSGHNTVSWYQQALGQGPQFIFQYYREEENGRGNFPPRFSGLQFPNYSSELNVNALELDDSALYLCASSSDRDYGYTFGSGTRLTVV.

CDR3 sequence (DNA): TGTGCCAGCAGTCAAGGGACAGGGATTGGAAACATTCAGTACTTC. Translated, it gives CASSQGTGIGNIQYF. This rearrangement joins TRBV27 to TRBJ2-4; 9 bases agree with TRBD1. CDR1 MNHEY and CDR2 SMNVEV come from the germline V gene (reference sequence). This CDR3 has 15 residues. V shed 5 bases and J 6 bases; nucleotides not matched to a gene: 8.

The table lists this clone with a few counts. The chain is built from TRBV2 and TRBJ1-1; TRBD1 matches 9 bases. V lost 6 bases and J lost 0; bases outside the gene matches: 8. This CDR3 spans 16 amino acids. Germline loops: CDR1 SNHLY, CDR2 FYNNEI. The CDR3 DNA reads TGTGCCAGCAGGGAGGACAGGGGCGATTTGAACACTGAAGCTTTCTTT. This translates into CASREDRGDLNTEAFF.

This rearrangement joins TRBV25-1 to TRBJ2-3; TRBD2 matches at 15 bases. CDR3 length: 16 amino acids. CDR1 is MGHDK and CDR2 is SYGVNS in the germline V gene. V lost 1 base and J lost 8; bases outside the gene matches: 4. CDR3 in DNA: TGTGCCAGCAGTGAATCCGGACTAGCGGGGGGGGGTACGCAGTATTTT. Protein: CASSESGLAGGGTQYF.

The genes are TRBV5-1 and TRBJ1-1; D remains unclear. CDR3 length equals 14 residues. Trimming removed 2 bases from V and 1 base from J, with 9 bases in between. From germline, CDR1 is SGHRS and CDR2 YFSETQ. CDR3 bases: TGCGCCAGCAGCTTCACTGTTACGAACACTGAAGCTTTCTTT. This gives the protein CASSFTVTNTEAFF.

V is TRBV5-4 and J is TRBJ1-6, with D possibly matching TRBD1 (5 bases). The CDR3 consists of 14 residues. The V gene's germline CDR1 is SGHNT and CDR2 YYREEE (reference sequence). The V and J ends lost 3 bases and 8 bases respectively, with 12 bases between them. The CDR3 region is CASSSARGDSPLHF. CDR3 bases: TGTGCCAGCAGCTCGGCCCGGGGGGATTCACCCCTCCACTTT.

As for this clone: Its ends do not fully match the called genes, so a read error is possible. This chain uses TRBV6-4 with TRBJ2-7; possible D gene TRBD2, 5 bases. Germline CDR1 MRHNA, CDR2 SNTAGT. CDR3 size: 14 residues. CDR3 amino acids: CASNPQRSRRSRHF. The CDR3 DNA reads as TGTGCCAGCAACCCCCAAAGGTCCCGGAGGAGTAGACACTTC.

This clone has only one observation. This sequence joins TRBV4-2 and TRBJ1-2; perhaps TRBD1 as D (5 bases). Trimming took off 0 bases at V and 3 bases at J, with 5 bases between the two ends. CDR3 length equals 13 residues. Germline-derived CDR1 and CDR2 are LGHNA and YNFKEQ. As DNA, the CDR3 is TGTGCCAGCAGCCAAGACAGGGACTATGGCTACACCTTC. This sequence encodes CASSQDRDYGYTF.

This chain uses TRBV29-1 with TRBJ1-1; the D is unclear. V was trimmed by 4 bases and J by 1 base, leaving 10 bases between them. CDR1 is SQVTM and CDR2 is ANQGSEA in the germline V gene. The CDR3 is 13 amino acids. The DNA of the CDR3 is TGCAGCGTTGTTGAGGTCGGGAACACTGAAGCTTTCTTT. This translates into CSVVEVGNTEAFF.

This clone was observed a handful of times. The V and J genes are TRBV2 and TRBJ1-1; D is ambiguous. This CDR3 comprises 13 residues. The V gene lost 8 bases and the J gene lost 3 bases, with 13 bases spanning the gap. Germline loops: CDR1 SNHLY, CDR2 FYNNEI. The CDR3, as DNA: TGTGCCAGCCATGGAGGGAGAGACACTGAAGCTTTCTTT. It yields the protein CASHGGRDTEAFF.

The gene calls are TRBV4-2 and TRBJ1-3; 8 nucleotides line up with TRBD1. This CDR3 is 17 amino acids long. The germline V gene has CDR1 LGHNA and CDR2 YNFKEQ. With 1 base clipped from V and 1 base from J, the junction kept 6 bases outside the gene matches. The CDR3 region is CASSQGSGQGSGNTIYF. CDR3 in DNA: TGTGCCAGCAGCCAAGGTTCAGGACAGGGTTCTGGAAACACCATATATTTT.

This clone was recorded a few times. The CDR3 nucleotides are TGTGCCAGTAGTCCGTTCAGGGGGGAATACAATGAGCAGTTCTTC. Its protein product is CASSPFRGEYNEQFF. The gene calls are TRBV19 and TRBJ2-1, with D possibly TRBD1 on 7 matching bases. With 5 bases removed from V and 4 bases from J, the gap between germline ends came to 15 bases. The CDR3 contains 15 residues. The V gene's germline CDR1 is LNHDA and CDR2 SQIVND (reference sequence).